This record looks at one T cell receptor beta chain sequence and its context. Antigen: not known. Measured with immunoSEQ multiplex PCR; TCRdb has only the in-frame clones, and not every one. The sample yields 25,000 to 30,000 clones, approximately 84% seen once. The V gene's germline CDR1 is LNHDA and CDR2 SQIVND (reference sequence). The CDR3 consists of 15 residues. Every patient had mismatch repair deficiency by PCR or immunohistochemistry. A few pembrolizumab responders had their TCRs sequenced. The data were obtained in a study of PD-1 blockade in mismatch repair-deficient tumors. Study-wide context: Patients had around 11 mismatch repair-deficient cancer types, all previously treated and progressing.

Study conclusions and caveats: Rapid post-treatment expansion, then contraction, generally preceding radiologic response, marked tumor-resident clones.

This material consisted of PBMCs, taken before pembrolizumab treatment. This sequence originates from an adult with mismatch repair-deficient cancer. This sequence joins TRBV19 and TRBJ2-2; 8 bases are shared with TRBD1. Written as DNA, the CDR3 is TGTGCTACCGCGCAGGGGGCCTTTTGGACCGGGGAGCTGTTTTTT. Encoded protein: CATAQGAFWTGELFF.